This paragraph reports one T cell receptor (beta chain). Compared with germline, one end of the junction differs, possibly owing to a read error. This CDR3 is 17 amino acids long. Germline V gives CDR1 MGHRA, CDR2 YSYEKL. These data belong to a study of CD8+CD57+ T cells in acquired aplastic anemia. Across the study: Sorting CD4+ and CD8+ cells gave DNA averaging around 3 ug.

The study profiled TCR beta VDJ and CDR3 using genomic DNA as template. TCRdb redid the calling of the reads with MiXCR, one entry per CDR3 protein. This sample has 160,000 or so distinct CDR3 sequences, with more than 40% found just once. The authors sequenced patients whose flow cytometry had shown CD8+CD57+ cell expansion. The TCR was taken from a human donor with aplastic anemia. The sequenced material came from sorted CD4+, CD8+, or CD8+CD57+ T cells (not recorded which) from PBMCs. The chain combines TRBV4-1 with TRBJ2-6; no clear D gene. CDR3 protein: CASSQGDGISGANVLTF. DNA for the CDR3: TGTGCCAGCAGCCAAGGCGACGGTATCTCTGGGGCCAACGTCCTGACTTTC.